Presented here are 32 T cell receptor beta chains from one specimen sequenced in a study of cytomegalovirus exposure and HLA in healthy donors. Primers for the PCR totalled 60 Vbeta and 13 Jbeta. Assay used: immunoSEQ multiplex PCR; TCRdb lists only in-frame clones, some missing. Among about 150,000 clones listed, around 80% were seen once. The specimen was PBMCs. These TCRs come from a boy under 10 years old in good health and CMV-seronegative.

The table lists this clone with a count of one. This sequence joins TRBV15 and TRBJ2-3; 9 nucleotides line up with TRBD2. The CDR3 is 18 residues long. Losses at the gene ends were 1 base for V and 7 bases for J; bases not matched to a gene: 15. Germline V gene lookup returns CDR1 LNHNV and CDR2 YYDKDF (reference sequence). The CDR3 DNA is TGTGCCACCAGCAGAGCTTGGGGAGTAGCGGGAGATATGAATACGCAGTATTTT. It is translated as CATSRAWGVAGDMNTQYF.

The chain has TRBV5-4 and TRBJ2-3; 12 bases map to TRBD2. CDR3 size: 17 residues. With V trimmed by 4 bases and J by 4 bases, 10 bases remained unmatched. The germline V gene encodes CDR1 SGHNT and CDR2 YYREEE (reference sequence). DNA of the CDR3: TGTGCCAGCAGCATAGGCCTAGCGGGAGGGAAGGCAGATACGCAGTATTTT. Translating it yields CASSIGLAGGKADTQYF.

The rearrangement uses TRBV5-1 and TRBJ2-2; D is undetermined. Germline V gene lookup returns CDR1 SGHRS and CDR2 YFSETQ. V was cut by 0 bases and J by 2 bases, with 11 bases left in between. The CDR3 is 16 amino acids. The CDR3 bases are TGCGCCAGCAGCTTGGAAGGCGGAAGTAACACCGGGGAGCTGTTTTTT. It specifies CASSLEGGSNTGELFF.

The CDR3 nucleotides read TGCGCCAGCAGCTCGGGACAGAACACAGATACGCAGTATTTT. This gives the protein CASSSGQNTDTQYF. The V call is TRBV5-1, the J call TRBJ2-3; 7 bases agree with TRBD1. The CDR3 is made up of 14 amino acids. With 3 bases clipped from V and 2 bases from J, the junction kept 3 bases outside the gene matches. Germline V lookup: CDR1 SGHRS, CDR2 YFSETQ.

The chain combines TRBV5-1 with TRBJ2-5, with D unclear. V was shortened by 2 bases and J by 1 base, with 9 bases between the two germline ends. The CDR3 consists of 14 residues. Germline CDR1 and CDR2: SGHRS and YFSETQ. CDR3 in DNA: TGCGCCAGCAGCTTTTCGAGTTCCCAAGAGACCCAGTACTTC. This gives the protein CASSFSSSQETQYF.

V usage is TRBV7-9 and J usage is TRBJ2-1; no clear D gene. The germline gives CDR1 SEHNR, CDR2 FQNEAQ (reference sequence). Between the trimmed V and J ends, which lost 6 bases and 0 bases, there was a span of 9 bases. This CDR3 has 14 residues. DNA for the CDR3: TGTGCCAGCAGAACTGAGAGCTCCTACAATGAGCAGTTCTTC. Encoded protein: CASRTESSYNEQFF. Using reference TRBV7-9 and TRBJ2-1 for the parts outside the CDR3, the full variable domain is DTGVSQNPRHKITKRGQNVTFRCDPISEHNRLYWYRQTLGQGPEFLTYFQNEAQLEKSRLLSDRFSAERPKGSFSTLEIQRTEQGDSAMYLCASRTESSYNEQFFGPGTRLTVL.

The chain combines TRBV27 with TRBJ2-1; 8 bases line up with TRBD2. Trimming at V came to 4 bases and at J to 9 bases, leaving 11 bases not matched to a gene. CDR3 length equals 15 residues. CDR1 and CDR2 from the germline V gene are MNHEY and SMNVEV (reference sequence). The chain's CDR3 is CASSSHRTSLGEQFF. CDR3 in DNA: TGTGCCAGCAGTTCCCACAGGACTAGCTTGGGTGAGCAGTTCTTC.

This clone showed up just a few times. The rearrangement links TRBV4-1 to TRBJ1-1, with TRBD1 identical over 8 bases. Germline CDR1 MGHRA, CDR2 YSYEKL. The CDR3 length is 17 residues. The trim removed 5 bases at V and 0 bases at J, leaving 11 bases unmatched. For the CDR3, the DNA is TGCGCCAGCAGCTTTTCCGGGACAGGAGACATGAACACTGAAGCTTTCTTT. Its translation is CASSFSGTGDMNTEAFF.

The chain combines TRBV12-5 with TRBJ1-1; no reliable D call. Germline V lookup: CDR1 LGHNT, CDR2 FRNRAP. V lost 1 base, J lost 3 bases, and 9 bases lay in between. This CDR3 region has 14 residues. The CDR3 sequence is CASGLGGEYTEAFF. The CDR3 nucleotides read TGTGCTAGTGGTTTGGGAGGAGAATACACTGAAGCTTTCTTT. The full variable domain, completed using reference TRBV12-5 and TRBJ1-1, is DARVTQTPRHKVTEMGQEVTMRCQPILGHNTVFWYRQTMMQGLELLAYFRNRAPLDDSGMPKDRFSAEMPDATLATLKIQPSEPRDSAVYFCASGLGGEYTEAFFGQGTRLTVV.

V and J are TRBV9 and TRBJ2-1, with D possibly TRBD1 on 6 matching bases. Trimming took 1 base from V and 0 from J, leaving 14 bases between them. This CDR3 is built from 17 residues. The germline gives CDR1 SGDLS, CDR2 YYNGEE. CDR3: CASSVMGARVSYNEQFF. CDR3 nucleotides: TGTGCCAGCAGCGTAATGGGGGCGCGGGTCTCCTACAATGAGCAGTTCTTC.

CDR3 in amino acids: CASSDGQGFQPQHF. DNA for the CDR3: TGTGCCAGCAGTGACGGACAGGGATTTCAGCCCCAGCATTTT. The rearrangement links TRBV27 to TRBJ1-5; 8 nucleotides match TRBD1. V lost 5 bases and J lost 6; bases outside the gene matches: 6. The CDR3 sequence is 14 residues long. Germline-derived CDR1 and CDR2 are MNHEY and SMNVEV (reference sequence).

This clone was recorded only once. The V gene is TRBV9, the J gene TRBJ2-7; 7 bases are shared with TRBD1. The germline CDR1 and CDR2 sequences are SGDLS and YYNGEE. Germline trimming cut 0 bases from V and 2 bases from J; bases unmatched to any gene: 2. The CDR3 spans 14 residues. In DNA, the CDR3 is TGTGCCAGCAGCGTAGGTGGGACAGCCTACGAGCAGTACTTC. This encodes CASSVGGTAYEQYF.

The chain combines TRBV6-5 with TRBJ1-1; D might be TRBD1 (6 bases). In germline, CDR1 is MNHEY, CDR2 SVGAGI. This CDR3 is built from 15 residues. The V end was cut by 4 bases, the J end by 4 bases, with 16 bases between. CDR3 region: CASSWGLSSFTEAFF. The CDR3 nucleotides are TGTGCCAGCAGTTGGGGGCTGAGTTCTTTCACTGAAGCTTTCTTT.

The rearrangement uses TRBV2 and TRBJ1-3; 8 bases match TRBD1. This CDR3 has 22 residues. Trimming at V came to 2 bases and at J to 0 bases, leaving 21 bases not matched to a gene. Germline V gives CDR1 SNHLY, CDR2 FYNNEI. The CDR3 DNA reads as TGTGCCAGCAGTGAACGGGTAGCTCGTCTACGGGACAGGAATACCTCTGGAAACACCATATATTTT. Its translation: CASSERVARLRDRNTSGNTIYF.

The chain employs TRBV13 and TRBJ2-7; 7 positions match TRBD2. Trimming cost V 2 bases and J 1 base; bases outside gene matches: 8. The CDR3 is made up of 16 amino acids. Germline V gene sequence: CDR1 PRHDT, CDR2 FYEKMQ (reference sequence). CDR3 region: CASSLRREGSSYEQYF. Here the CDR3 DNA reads TGTGCCAGCAGCTTAAGAAGGGAGGGTTCGTCCTACGAGCAGTACTTC.

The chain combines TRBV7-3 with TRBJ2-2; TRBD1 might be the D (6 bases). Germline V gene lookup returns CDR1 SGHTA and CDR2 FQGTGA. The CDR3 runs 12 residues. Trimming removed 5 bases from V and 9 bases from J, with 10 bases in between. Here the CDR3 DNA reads TGTGCCAGCAGCACGGACAGAAGGGAGCTGTTTTTT. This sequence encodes CASSTDRRELFF.

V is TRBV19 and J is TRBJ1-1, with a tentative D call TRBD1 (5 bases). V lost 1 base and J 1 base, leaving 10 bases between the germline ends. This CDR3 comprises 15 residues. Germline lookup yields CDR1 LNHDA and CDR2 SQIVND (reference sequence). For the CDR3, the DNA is TGTGCCAGTAGTATAGTTGCGGGGGGGAACACTGAAGCTTTCTTT. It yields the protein CASSIVAGGNTEAFF.

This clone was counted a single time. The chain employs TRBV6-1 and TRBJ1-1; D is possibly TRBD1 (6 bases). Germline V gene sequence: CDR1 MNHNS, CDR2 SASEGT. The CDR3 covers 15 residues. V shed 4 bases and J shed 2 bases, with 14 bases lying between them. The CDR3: CASSVWTETNTEAFF. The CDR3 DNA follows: TGTGCCAGCAGTGTTTGGACAGAAACAAACACTGAAGCTTTCTTT.

CDR3 DNA: TGCGCCAGCTCCTCTCACGACAGGGGGAATGAAAAACTGTTTTTT. Its translation is CASSSHDRGNEKLFF. This chain joins TRBV5-1 and TRBJ1-4; 9 bases map to TRBD1. Germline-derived CDR1 and CDR2 are SGHRS and YFSETQ. CDR3 length: 15 residues. The J segment lost 5 bases and the V segment lost 7 bases, leaving 9 bases of the junction unmatched.

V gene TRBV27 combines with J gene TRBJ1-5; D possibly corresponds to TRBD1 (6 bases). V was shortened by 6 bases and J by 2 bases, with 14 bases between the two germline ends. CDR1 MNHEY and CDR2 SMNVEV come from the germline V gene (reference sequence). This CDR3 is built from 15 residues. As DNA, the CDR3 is TGTGCCAGCAGCTGGACAGCGGAAGGCAATCAGCCCCAGCATTTT. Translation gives CASSWTAEGNQPQHF.

The CDR3 sequence is CASSHIRHRRGEKLFF. CDR3 coding DNA: TGCGCCAGCAGCCACATTCGACACCGACGAGGGGAAAAACTGTTTTTT. V is TRBV4-3 and J is TRBJ1-4; D is ambiguous. Germline CDR1 LGHNA, CDR2 YSLEER. The length of the CDR3 is 16 residues. Between the trimmed V and J ends, which lost 3 bases and 8 bases, there was a span of 19 bases.

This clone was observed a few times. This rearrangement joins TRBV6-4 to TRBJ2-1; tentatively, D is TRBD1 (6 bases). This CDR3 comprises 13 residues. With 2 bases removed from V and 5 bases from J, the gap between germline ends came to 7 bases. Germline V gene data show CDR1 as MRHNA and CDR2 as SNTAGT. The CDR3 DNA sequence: TGTGCCAGCAGTGACCGGGACAACAATGAGCAGTTCTTC. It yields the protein CASSDRDNNEQFF.

The CDR3 DNA is TGCGCCAGCAGCTCTGGGCACCATACGCAGTATTTT. This translates into CASSSGHHTQYF. This sequence joins TRBV5-1 and TRBJ2-3; D not certain. This CDR3 is 12 amino acids long. The germline V gene encodes CDR1 SGHRS and CDR2 YFSETQ. V was clipped by 3 bases and J by 7 bases, with 9 bases between them. Full variable domain (rest looked up from reference TRBV5-1 and TRBJ2-3): KAGVTQTPRYLIKTRGQQVTLSCSPISGHRSVSWYQQTPGQGLQFLFEYFSETQRNKGNFPGRFSGRQFSNSRSEMNVSTLELGDSALYLCASSSGHHTQYFGPGTRLTVL.

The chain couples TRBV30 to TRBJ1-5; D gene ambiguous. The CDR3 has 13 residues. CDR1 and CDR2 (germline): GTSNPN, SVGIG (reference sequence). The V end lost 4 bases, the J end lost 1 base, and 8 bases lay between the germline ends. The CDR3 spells CAWNPVSNQPQHF. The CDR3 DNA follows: TGTGCCTGGAATCCGGTCAGCAATCAGCCCCAGCATTTT.

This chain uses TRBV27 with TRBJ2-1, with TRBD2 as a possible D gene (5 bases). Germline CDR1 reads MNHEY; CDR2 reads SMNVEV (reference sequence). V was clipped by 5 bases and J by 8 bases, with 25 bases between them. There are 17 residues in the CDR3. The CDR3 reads CASSPKGLYAHWDEQFF. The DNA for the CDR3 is TGTGCCAGCAGTCCGAAAGGACTCTACGCCCACTGGGATGAGCAGTTCTTC.

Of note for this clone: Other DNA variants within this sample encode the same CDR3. CDR3 sequence (DNA): TGCGCCAGCAGCTTGGATTCGGCAGGGAATCAGCCCCAGCATTTT. Its translation: CASSLDSAGNQPQHF. This rearrangement joins TRBV5-1 to TRBJ1-5; D perhaps matches TRBD1 (5 bases). Trimming shortened V by 0 bases and J by 4 bases, and 11 bases separated the two germline ends. Germline V gene data show CDR1 as SGHRS and CDR2 as YFSETQ. The CDR3 loop spans 15 amino acids.

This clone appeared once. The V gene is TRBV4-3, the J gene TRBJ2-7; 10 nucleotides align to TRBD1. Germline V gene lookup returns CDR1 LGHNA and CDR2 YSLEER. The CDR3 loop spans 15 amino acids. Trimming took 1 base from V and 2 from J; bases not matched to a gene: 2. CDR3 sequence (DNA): TGCGCCAGCAGCCAAGCGGACAGGGGGGCCTACGAGCAGTACTTC. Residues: CASSQADRGAYEQYF.

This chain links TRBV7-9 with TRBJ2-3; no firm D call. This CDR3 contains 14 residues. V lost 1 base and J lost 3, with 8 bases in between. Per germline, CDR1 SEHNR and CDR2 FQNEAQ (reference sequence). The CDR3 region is CASSLEAKTDTQYF. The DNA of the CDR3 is TGTGCCAGCAGCTTAGAAGCTAAAACAGATACGCAGTATTTT. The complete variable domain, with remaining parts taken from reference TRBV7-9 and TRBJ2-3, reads DTGVSQNPRHKITKRGQNVTFRCDPISEHNRLYWYRQTLGQGPEFLTYFQNEAQLEKSRLLSDRFSAERPKGSFSTLEIQRTEQGDSAMYLCASSLEAKTDTQYFGPGTRLTVL.

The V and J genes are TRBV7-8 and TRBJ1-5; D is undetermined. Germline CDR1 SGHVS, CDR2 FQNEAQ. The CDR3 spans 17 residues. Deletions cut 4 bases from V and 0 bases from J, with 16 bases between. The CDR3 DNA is TGTGCCAGCAGCTCCAGAGGTCGGCAAAATAGCAATCAGCCCCAGCATTTT. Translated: CASSSRGRQNSNQPQHF.

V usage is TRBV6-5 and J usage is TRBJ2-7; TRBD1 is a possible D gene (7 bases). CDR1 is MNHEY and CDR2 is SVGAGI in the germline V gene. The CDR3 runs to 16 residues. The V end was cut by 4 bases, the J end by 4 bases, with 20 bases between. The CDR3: CASSWSGAGGSYEQYF. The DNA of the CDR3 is TGTGCCAGCAGTTGGTCCGGGGCAGGGGGGTCGTACGAGCAGTACTTC.

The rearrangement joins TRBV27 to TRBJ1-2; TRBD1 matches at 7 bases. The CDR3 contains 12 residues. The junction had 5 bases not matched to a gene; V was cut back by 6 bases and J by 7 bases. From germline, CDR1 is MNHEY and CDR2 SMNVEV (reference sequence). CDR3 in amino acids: CASSGQVGGYTF. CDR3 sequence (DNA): TGTGCCAGCAGCGGACAGGTTGGTGGCTACACCTTC.

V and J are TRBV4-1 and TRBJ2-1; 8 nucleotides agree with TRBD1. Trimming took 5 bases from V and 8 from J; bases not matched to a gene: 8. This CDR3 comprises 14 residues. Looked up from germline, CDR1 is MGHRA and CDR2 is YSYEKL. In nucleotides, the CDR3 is TGCGCCAGCAGCGACAGGGGAAAAACGTATGAGCAGTTCTTC. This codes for CASSDRGKTYEQFF.